The T cell receptor (beta chain) under discussion was sequenced for a study of OX40 agonist ivuxolimab in advanced cancers. Study in general: Dose-escalation cases comprised hepatocellular carcinoma, melanoma, renal cell or head and neck cancer. Therapy given before enrollment (anti-PD-1, anti-PD-L1 or anti-CTLA-4) was allowed, and around 40% had some. Partial responses were seen in three patients, one with hepatocellular carcinoma and two with cutaneous melanoma.

The repertoire was sequenced with immunoSEQ multiplex PCR; TCRdb's copy has only in-frame clones and lacks some. The sample lists some 10,000 clones, 79% seen once, with almost 40% in the top ten. CDR1 and CDR2 (germline): LGHNA, YSLEER. The CDR3 spans 13 residues. V was clipped by 3 bases and J by 3 bases, with 9 bases between them. The rearrangement joins TRBV4-3 to TRBJ2-7; possibly TRBD1 or TRBD2 for D (5 bases each). The TCR sequence derives from an adult with an advanced solid tumor such as melanoma, head and neck, liver or kidney cancer. This specimen was CD4+ or CD8+ T cells sorted from blood, taken in a trial of the OX40 agonist ivuxolimab. The CDR3 DNA reads TGCGCCAGCAGCCAGGGGGTTAGCTACGAGCAGTACTTC. It yields the protein CASSQGVSYEQYF.